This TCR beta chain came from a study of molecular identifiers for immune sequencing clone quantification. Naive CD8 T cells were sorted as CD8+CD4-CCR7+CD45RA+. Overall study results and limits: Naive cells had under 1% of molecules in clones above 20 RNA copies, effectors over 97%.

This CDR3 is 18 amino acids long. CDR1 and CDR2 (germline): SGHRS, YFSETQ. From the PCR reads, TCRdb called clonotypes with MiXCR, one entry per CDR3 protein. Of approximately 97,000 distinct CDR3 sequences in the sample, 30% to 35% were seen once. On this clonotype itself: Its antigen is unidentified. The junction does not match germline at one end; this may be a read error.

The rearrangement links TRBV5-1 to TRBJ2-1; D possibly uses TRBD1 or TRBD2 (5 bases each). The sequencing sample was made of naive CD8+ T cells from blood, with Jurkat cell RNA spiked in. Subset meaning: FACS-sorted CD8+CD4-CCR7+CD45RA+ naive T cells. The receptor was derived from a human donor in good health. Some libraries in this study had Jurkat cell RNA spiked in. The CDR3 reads CASRLSNRGASSNNEQFF. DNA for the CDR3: TGCGCCAGCAGATTGAGTAATAGAGGGGCGAGCTCCAACAATGAGCAGTTCTTC.